Below, 2 T cell receptor beta chains from the same sample are listed, as sequenced in a study of blood T cell repertoires in COVID-19. Generated by immunoSEQ multiplex PCR, the TCRdb table keeps only in-frame clones and is missing some. The sample includes some 190,000 clones, under 80% of them seen just once. Sequenced: PBMCs or T cells enriched from blood (not recorded which). These receptors came from a woman in her forties or fifties with acute COVID-19.

The chain recombines TRBV5-1 with TRBJ1-3; no clear D. There are 14 residues in the CDR3. Trimming removed 5 bases at V and 0 bases at J, with 9 bases between. In germline, CDR1 is SGHRS, CDR2 YFSETQ. Written as DNA, the CDR3 is TGCGCCAGCAGGAACCCCAGCTCTGGAAACACCATATATTTT. Translating it yields CASRNPSSGNTIYF.

This chain connects TRBV7-8 to TRBJ1-5; 9 bases match TRBD1. V shed 3 bases and J 6 bases; nucleotides not matched to a gene: 6. The CDR3 length is 15 residues. The V gene's germline CDR1 is SGHVS and CDR2 FQNEAQ. This chain's CDR3 is CASSFFDRGSQPQHF. For the CDR3, the DNA is TGTGCCAGCAGCTTCTTCGACAGGGGGAGTCAGCCCCAGCATTTT.